Below, 16 T cell receptor beta chains from the same sample are listed, as sequenced in a study of blood T cells in healthy people across ages. Through a sample-barcoded 5' primer and a J-beta primer mix, a second PCR was run for 7 to 11 cycles. TCRdb fed the 5' RACE reads into MiXCR, producing one record per CDR3 protein. The data show roughly 800,000 distinct CDR3 sequences, 25% seen once. The same data also went into a second study, on T cells of mothers and their children.

Sequenced material: blood. The origin of the receptors is a boy aged 5 to 17 in good health.

This clonotype has only a few counts. The chain uses TRBV6-2 or TRBV6-3 and TRBJ2-5; 11 positions match TRBD2. The DNA end is a closer match to TRBJ2-1, so the J assignment may be wrong. Per the germline V gene, CDR1 is MNHEY and CDR2 is SVGEGT. The CDR3 runs to 16 residues. The DNA of the CDR3 is TGTGCCAGCAGTACTAGCGGGGGCGGATTCTACAATGAGCAGTTCTTC. It encodes CASSTSGGGFYNEQFF.

The chain employs TRBV25-1 and TRBJ1-6, with TRBD1 matching 7 bases. With 0 bases clipped from V and 10 bases from J, the junction kept 6 bases outside the gene matches. Germline-derived CDR1 and CDR2 are MGHDK and SYGVNS. The CDR3 has 15 residues. For the CDR3, the DNA is TGTGCCAGCAGTGAATACCGACAGGGTGGATCACCCCTCCACTTT. Its protein is CASSEYRQGGSPLHF.

Ten or more counts support this clonotype. The chain couples TRBV11-2 to TRBJ2-1; 7 nucleotides line up with TRBD2. The V segment lost 5 bases and the J segment 3 bases; nucleotides outside the gene matches: 10. The CDR3 runs 16 residues. The germline V gene encodes CDR1 SGHAT and CDR2 FQNNGV. Here the CDR3 DNA reads TGTGCCAGCAGCCCCACCGCTAGCGGTTTCTACAATGAGCAGTTCTTC. It is translated as CASSPTASGFYNEQFF.

This clonotype has only a few counts. The chain has TRBV3-1 and TRBJ2-7; 8 nucleotides agree with TRBD2. The CDR3 loop spans 15 amino acids. The V and J ends lost 5 bases and 2 bases, in that order; junction bases with no gene match: 8. Germline CDR1 reads LGHDT; CDR2 reads YNNKEL (reference sequence). The CDR3 bases are TGTGCCAGCAGCTCTCGGAGCGGGAGTACCTACGAGCAGTACTTC. It specifies CASSSRSGSTYEQYF.

This clonotype was observed a handful of times. The chain employs TRBV28 and TRBJ2-6; D possibly uses TRBD1 or TRBD2 (5 bases each). The germline V gene encodes CDR1 MDHEN and CDR2 SYDVKM. CDR3 length: 18 amino acids. V lost 6 bases to trimming and J lost 4 bases, with 22 bases between them. The CDR3 DNA reads as TGTGCCAGCAGACCTGGGGGAACGGGCTACCTGGGGGCCAACGTCCTGACTTTC. Its protein product is CASRPGGTGYLGANVLTF.

This clonotype was found a few times. The gene calls are TRBV7-2 and TRBJ2-5; D could derive from TRBD1 or TRBD2 (5 bases each). Trimming removed 5 bases at V and 4 bases at J, with 14 bases between. The CDR3 totals 14 residues. From germline, CDR1 is SGHTA and CDR2 FQGNSA. The CDR3 sequence: CASSGTAIGETQYF. DNA for the CDR3: TGTGCCAGCAGCGGGACCGCTATTGGAGAGACCCAGTACTTC.

The V gene is TRBV29-1, the J gene TRBJ2-1, with no clear D. From germline, CDR1 is SQVTM and CDR2 ANQGSEA. This CDR3 contains 13 residues. Trimming took off 6 bases at V and 1 base at J, with 10 bases between the two ends. The CDR3 coding sequence is TGCAGCGTGAAAACAGTGTCCTACAATGAGCAGTTCTTC. As protein: CSVKTVSYNEQFF.

This clonotype was observed a single time. Here the CDR3 reads CASSLTGDGGYEQYF. CDR3 in DNA: TGCGCCAGCAGCTTGACAGGGGACGGTGGTTACGAGCAGTACTTC. The chain joins TRBV5-1 to TRBJ2-7; 7 bases align to TRBD1. The ends lost 1 base at V and 4 bases at J; junction bases unmatched: 8. Germline CDR1 reads SGHRS; CDR2 reads YFSETQ. CDR3 length equals 15 residues. Full variable domain (missing parts from reference TRBV5-1 and TRBJ2-7): KAGVTQTPRYLIKTRGQQVTLSCSPISGHRSVSWYQQTPGQGLQFLFEYFSETQRNKGNFPGRFSGRQFSNSRSEMNVSTLELGDSALYLCASSLTGDGGYEQYFGPGTRLTVT.

J is TRBJ1-4 and V is TRBV12-3 or TRBV12-4; no definite D call. The CDR3 has 13 amino acids. V lost 6 bases to trimming and J lost 4 bases, with 9 bases between them. This CDR3 reads CASSPPVNEKLFF. The CDR3 DNA is TGTGCCAGCAGCCCACCGGTTAATGAAAAACTGTTTTTT.

This clonotype was detected only a few times. The CDR3 is CASSHGTEVLETQYF. DNA for the CDR3: TGTGCCAGCAGCCACGGGACTGAGGTCTTAGAGACCCAGTACTTC. The chain recombines TRBV11-2 with TRBJ2-5; D possibly corresponds to TRBD2 (6 bases). V lost 5 bases, J lost 4 bases, and 17 bases lay in between. This CDR3 is built from 15 residues. Germline CDR1 SGHAT, CDR2 FQNNGV. Complete variable domain (other parts from reference TRBV11-2 and TRBJ2-5): EAGVAQSPRYKIIEKRQSVAFWCNPISGHATLYWYQQILGQGPKLLIQFQNNGVVDDSQLPKDRFSAERLKGVDSTLKIQPAKLEDSAVYLCASSHGTEVLETQYFGPGTRLLVL.

The chain links TRBV7-9 to TRBJ1-2, with D unclear. The ends were cut back, 0 bases at V and 8 bases at J, with 10 bases in the middle. Germline assignment: CDR1 SEHNR and CDR2 FQNEAQ (reference sequence). The CDR3 length is 13 residues. The CDR3 DNA reads TGTGCCAGCAGCTTAGCTGGCCCGCGGGGCTACACCTTC. Amino acid sequence: CASSLAGPRGYTF.

The chain couples TRBV6-1 to TRBJ2-5; 13 bases match TRBD2. Germline V CDR1 and CDR2: MNHNS, SASEGT. The CDR3 spans 19 residues. With V trimmed by 7 bases and J by 2 bases, 16 bases remained unmatched. This CDR3 is CASIATRGTSGELQETQYF. The CDR3 coding sequence is TGTGCCAGCATTGCCACCCGGGGGACTAGCGGGGAACTTCAAGAGACCCAGTACTTC.

This clonotype was picked up a small number of times. The chain uses TRBV28 and TRBJ2-6; a weak D match, TRBD2 (7 bases). Per the germline V gene, CDR1 is MDHEN and CDR2 is SYDVKM. V was cut by 2 bases and J by 2 bases, with 10 bases left in between. The length of the CDR3 is 16 residues. The CDR3 here is CASSLVGGAGANVLTF. In DNA form, the CDR3 reads TGTGCCAGCAGTTTAGTAGGGGGGGCTGGGGCCAACGTCCTGACTTTC.

This clonotype was picked up a small number of times. J is TRBJ2-1 and V is TRBV4-1, with D tentatively TRBD2 (5 bases). The CDR3 extends over 14 amino acids. V lost 4 bases and J lost 7, with 14 bases in between. The germline CDR1 and CDR2 sequences are MGHRA and YSYEKL. Here the CDR3 reads CASSPGRLGNEQFF. CDR3 in DNA: TGCGCCAGCAGCCCGGGGAGATTAGGGAATGAGCAGTTCTTC.

The V gene is TRBV7-6, the J gene TRBJ2-3; possibly TRBD2 for D (5 bases). The ends were cut back, 1 base at V and 5 bases at J, with 7 bases in the middle. The germline V gene has CDR1 SGHVS and CDR2 FNYEAQ. The CDR3 contains 13 residues. The CDR3 loop is CASSLGTEDTQYF. The CDR3 bases are TGTGCCAGCAGCTTAGGGACTGAAGATACGCAGTATTTT.

This clonotype was seen a handful of times. In nucleotides, the CDR3 is TGCGCCAGCAGCTTGGGCCACCTGGGGCAGTTCTTC. Its protein product is CASSLGHLGQFF. This chain links TRBV5-1 with TRBJ2-5, with D uncertain. The J call may be faulty, since TRBJ2-1 better matches the DNA end. The V gene's germline CDR1 is SGHRS and CDR2 YFSETQ. This CDR3 spans 12 amino acids.